This TCR beta chain came from a study of blood T cell repertoires in COVID-19. Study as a whole: Some COVID-19 samples were acute and others convalescent; all came from the United States, Italy and Spain.

The sample holds a few counts of this clone. In the source study's methods: Nucleated cell number was recorded as an estimate derived from reference gene primer amplification. Here immunoSEQ multiplex PCR was the method, and the copy in TCRdb shows in-frame clones only, minus some. V, J and clone size were drawn from that table, and D and trimming were deduced from the DNA. The sample yields about 110,000 clones, around four fifths seen once. The CDR3 totals 15 residues. The V gene lost 0 bases and the J gene lost 2 bases, with 11 bases spanning the gap. Germline assignment: CDR1 MGHRA and CDR2 YSYEKL.

This TCR derives from an older woman with acute or convalescent COVID-19. The chain carries TRBV4-1 and TRBJ2-7; D perhaps matches TRBD2 (5 bases). Sequencing was performed on peripheral blood. CDR3 region: CASSQDRGPAYEQYF. CDR3 DNA: TGCGCCAGCAGCCAAGATCGCGGGCCGGCCTACGAGCAGTACTTC.